The rows below give T cell receptor beta chains drawn from one sample of a study of blood T cell repertoires in COVID-19. Measured with immunoSEQ multiplex PCR; TCRdb has only the in-frame clones, and not every one. Among about 270,000 clones listed, approximately 89% were seen once. The sequenced sample was PBMCs or T cells enriched from blood (not recorded which). These TCRs come from a man between 35 and 55 years old who had been exposed to COVID-19. Both conserved end residues are part of each CDR3. Fields, in order: clone size, V gene, J gene, D gene, CDR3 length, CDR3 protein, CDR3 DNA. A D gene is named only where the DNA matches it firmly. Only part of the rows carry a size: once, few, many, or a class if the clone is expanded.

once	TRBV27	TRBJ2-3	NA	13	CASSPGHGDTQYF	TGTGCCAGCAGTCCCGGACACGGAGATACGCAGTATTTT
NA	TRBV28	TRBJ1-2	NA	16	CASSFGGSESDDGYTF	TGTGCCAGCAGTTTCGGGGGAAGCGAGAGCGACGACGGCTACACCTTC
NA	TRBV28	TRBJ1-5	NA	13	CASKLAGYQPQHF	TGTGCCAGCAAACTTGCAGGGTATCAGCCCCAGCATTTT
NA	TRBV23-1	TRBJ1-1	TRBD1	20	CASSHKWALAGGIMNTEAFF	TGCGCCAGCAGTCACAAATGGGCCTTGGCAGGGGGTATCATGAACACTGAAGCTTTCTTT
NA	TRBV19	TRBJ1-2	NA	14	CASARQASNYGYTF	TGTGCCAGTGCCAGGCAGGCATCTAACTATGGCTACACCTTC
NA	TRBV7-6	TRBJ2-4	NA	13	CASSLGSANIQYF	TGTGCCAGCAGCTTAGGCTCCGCGAACATTCAGTACTTC
NA	TRBV2	TRBJ1-2	NA	14	CASRTTVANYGYTF	TGTGCCAGCAGGACCACAGTAGCTAACTATGGCTACACCTTC
NA	TRBV28	TRBJ2-5	TRBD1	14	CASSPDRVWETQYF	TGTGCCAGCAGTCCAGACAGGGTATGGGAGACCCAGTACTTC
NA	TRBV4-1	TRBJ1-1	NA	14	CASSQARANTEAFF	TGCGCCAGCAGCCAAGCACGAGCGAACACTGAAGCTTTCTTT
NA	TRBV29-1	TRBJ1-1	NA	12	CSVRQANTEAFF	TGCAGCGTTAGACAGGCCAACACTGAAGCTTTCTTT
NA	TRBV19	TRBJ1-2	NA	17	CASSIGSLLTGPYGYTF	TGTGCCAGTAGTATAGGTTCCCTATTGACAGGCCCCTATGGCTACACCTTC
NA	TRBV5-1	TRBJ2-1	TRBD2	15	CASSATSGSRDEQFF	TGCGCCAGCAGCGCGACTAGCGGGAGTCGGGATGAGCAGTTCTTC
NA	TRBV6-5	TRBJ2-7	NA	11	CASSTDYEQYF	TGTGCCAGCTCTACAGACTACGAGCAGTACTTC
NA	TRBV9	TRBJ2-1	TRBD2	12	CASSAGEGEQFF	TGTGCCAGCAGCGCTGGGGAGGGGGAGCAGTTCTTC
NA	TRBV12-3/TRBV12-4	TRBJ1-6	NA	12	CASSQGRSPLHF	TGTGCCAGCAGTCAGGGGCGTTCACCCCTCCACTTT
NA	TRBV6-1	TRBJ2-2	NA	15	CASSDGSRGRWELFF	TGTGCCAGCAGTGATGGGTCCAGGGGGAGGTGGGAGCTGTTTTTT
NA	TRBV6-2/TRBV6-3	TRBJ1-2	NA	15	CASSYFRGALNGYTF	TGTGCCAGCAGTTACTTTCGGGGGGCGCTAAATGGCTACACCTTC
NA	TRBV28	TRBJ1-2	NA	11	CASGSNYGYTF	TGTGCCAGCGGCTCTAACTATGGCTACACCTTC
NA	TRBV2	TRBJ1-2	NA	13	CASRSQGDGGYTF	TGTGCCAGCAGGTCCCAGGGTGACGGAGGCTACACCTTC
NA	TRBV10-1	TRBJ2-3	TRBD2	17	CASSEGLALPRGDTQYF	TGCGCCAGCAGTGAGGGACTAGCGCTCCCACGGGGAGATACGCAGTATTTT
NA	TRBV12-5	TRBJ1-4	NA	15	CASRFGSATNEKLFF	TGTGCTAGCCGATTCGGGAGTGCAACTAATGAAAAACTGTTTTTT
once	TRBV5-1	TRBJ2-2	TRBD1	17	CASSPPGQGARTGELFF	TGCGCCAGCAGCCCACCGGGACAGGGGGCGCGAACCGGGGAGCTGTTTTTT
NA	TRBV29-1	TRBJ1-2	TRBD1	11	CSKTGPLGYTF	TGCAGCAAGACAGGGCCCCTTGGCTACACCTTC
NA	TRBV7-6	TRBJ2-3	NA	18	CASSLAVSSSGYTDTQYF	TGTGCCAGCAGCTTAGCGGTCTCCAGTAGCGGATACACAGATACGCAGTATTTT
NA	TRBV19	TRBJ1-5	TRBD1	15	CASSRWDRDNQPQHF	TGTGCCAGTAGTAGATGGGACAGGGACAATCAGCCCCAGCATTTT
NA	TRBV18	TRBJ1-4	NA	14	CASSIGQRNEKLFF	TGTGCCAGCTCAATAGGACAGAGAAATGAAAAACTGTTTTTT
once	TRBV9	TRBJ2-3	TRBD2	16	CASSDGTSGITDTQYF	TGTGCCAGCAGCGATGGGACTAGCGGGATTACGGATACGCAGTATTTT